Presented here are 3 T cell receptor beta chains from one specimen sequenced in a study of blood T cells in healthy people across ages. Combining a sample-barcoded 5' primer with a J-beta primer mix, a second PCR ran for about 6 to 11 cycles. Each CDR3 protein gets one entry after TCRdb re-called the 5' RACE reads with MiXCR. Of about 1,400,000 distinct CDR3 sequences listed, approximately 38% were seen once; the top ten hold 7.9%. Source material: blood. The receptors originated from a woman younger than 30 in good health.

The chain combines TRBV28 with TRBJ2-7; possible D gene TRBD2, 5 bases. Between the trimmed V and J ends, which lost 8 bases and 2 bases, there was a span of 22 bases. There are 16 residues in the CDR3. CDR1 MDHEN and CDR2 SYDVKM come from the germline V gene. The CDR3 coding sequence is TGTGCCAGCGGCGGGTTAGGAATCGGGTCCACCTACGAGCAGTACTTC. It is translated as CASGGLGIGSTYEQYF.

V is TRBV18 and J is TRBJ1-2; D is ambiguous. Looked up from germline, CDR1 is KGHSH and CDR2 is LQKENI. Trimming stripped 3 bases from V and 0 bases from J, with 11 bases between. This CDR3 is 15 amino acids long. CDR3 protein: CASSPGRPANYGYTF. The DNA for the CDR3 is TGTGCCAGCTCACCGGGCAGGCCAGCTAACTATGGCTACACCTTC.

The genes are TRBV2 and TRBJ1-1; D gene ambiguous. Germline loops: CDR1 SNHLY, CDR2 FYNNEI. Deletions cut 8 bases from V and 10 bases from J, with 20 bases between. This CDR3 is 13 amino acids long. CDR3 protein: CASLPREYRRAFF. CDR3 in DNA: TGTGCCAGCCTCCCCCGGGAGTACCGTCGAGCTTTCTTT. The variable domain in full, with the rest retrieved from reference TRBV2 and TRBJ1-1, is EPEVTQTPSHQVTQMGQEVILRCVPISNHLYFYWYRQILGQKVEFLVSFYNNEISEKSEIFDDQFSVERPDGSNFTLKIRSTKLEDSAMYFCASLPREYRRAFFGQGTRLTVV.